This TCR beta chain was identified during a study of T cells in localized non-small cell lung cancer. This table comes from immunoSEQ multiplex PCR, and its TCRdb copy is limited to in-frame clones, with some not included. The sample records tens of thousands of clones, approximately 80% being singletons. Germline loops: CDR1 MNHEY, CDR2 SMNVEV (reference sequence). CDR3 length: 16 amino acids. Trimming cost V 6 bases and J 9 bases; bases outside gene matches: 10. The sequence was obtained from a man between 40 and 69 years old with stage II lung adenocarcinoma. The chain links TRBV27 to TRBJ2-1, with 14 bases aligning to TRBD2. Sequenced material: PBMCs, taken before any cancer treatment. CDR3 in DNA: TGTGCCAGCAGGAAAGCCGGACTAGCGGGAGGTGGTGAGCAGTTCTTC. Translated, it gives CASRKAGLAGGGEQFF.